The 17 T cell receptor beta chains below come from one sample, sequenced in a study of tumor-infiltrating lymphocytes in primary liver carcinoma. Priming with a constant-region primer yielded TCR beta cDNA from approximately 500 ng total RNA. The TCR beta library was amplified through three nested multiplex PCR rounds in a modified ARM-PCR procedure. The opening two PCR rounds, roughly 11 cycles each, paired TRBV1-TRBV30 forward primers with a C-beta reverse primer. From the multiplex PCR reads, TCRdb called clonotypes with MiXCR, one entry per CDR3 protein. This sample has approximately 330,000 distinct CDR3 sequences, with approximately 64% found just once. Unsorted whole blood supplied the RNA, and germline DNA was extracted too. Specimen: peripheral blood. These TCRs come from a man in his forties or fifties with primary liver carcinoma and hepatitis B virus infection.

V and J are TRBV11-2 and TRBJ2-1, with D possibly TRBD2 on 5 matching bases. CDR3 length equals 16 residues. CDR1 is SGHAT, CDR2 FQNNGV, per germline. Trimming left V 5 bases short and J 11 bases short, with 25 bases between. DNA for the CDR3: TGTGCCAGCAGCCCCCGGTTACTAACGACGGGAAATAAGCAGTTCTTC. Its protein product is CASSPRLLTTGNKQFF.

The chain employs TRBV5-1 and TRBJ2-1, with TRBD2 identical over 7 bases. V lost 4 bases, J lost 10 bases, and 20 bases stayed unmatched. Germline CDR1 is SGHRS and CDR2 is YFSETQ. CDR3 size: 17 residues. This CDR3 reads CASSTGTAGASGYEQFF. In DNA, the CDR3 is TGCGCCAGCAGCACCGGGACGGCGGGAGCTAGCGGCTACGAGCAGTTCTTC.

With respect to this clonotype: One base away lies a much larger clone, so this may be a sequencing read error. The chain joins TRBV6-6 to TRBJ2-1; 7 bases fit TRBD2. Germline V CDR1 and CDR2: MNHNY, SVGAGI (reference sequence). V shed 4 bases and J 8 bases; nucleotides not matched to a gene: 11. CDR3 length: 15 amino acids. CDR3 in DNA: TGTGCCAGCAGTTGCTCTCGCGGGAGATGGGATGAGCAGTTCTTC. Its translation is CASSCSRGRWDEQFF.

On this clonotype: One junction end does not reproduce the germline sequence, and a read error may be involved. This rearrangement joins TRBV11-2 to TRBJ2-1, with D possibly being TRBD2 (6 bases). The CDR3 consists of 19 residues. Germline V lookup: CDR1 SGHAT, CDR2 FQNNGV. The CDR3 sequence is CACSNHPAVRDSRYNEQFF. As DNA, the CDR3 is TGTGCCTGCAGCAACCATCCCGCAGTCCGGGACTCGAGATACAATGAGCAGTTCTTC.

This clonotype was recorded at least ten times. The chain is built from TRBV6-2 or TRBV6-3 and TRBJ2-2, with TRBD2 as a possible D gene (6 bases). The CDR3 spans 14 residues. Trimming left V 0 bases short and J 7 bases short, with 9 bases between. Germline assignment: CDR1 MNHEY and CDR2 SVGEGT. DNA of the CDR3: TGTGCCAGCAGTTACTCGTTCGGGGGCGGGGAGCTGTTTTTT. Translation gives CASSYSFGGGELFF.

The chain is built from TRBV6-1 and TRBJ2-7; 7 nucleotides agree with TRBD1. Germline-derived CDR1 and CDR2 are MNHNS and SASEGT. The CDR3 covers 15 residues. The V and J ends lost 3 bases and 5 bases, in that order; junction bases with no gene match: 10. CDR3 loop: CASSEGQIHTDEQYF. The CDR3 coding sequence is TGTGCCAGCAGTGAGGGACAGATTCATACTGACGAGCAGTACTTC.

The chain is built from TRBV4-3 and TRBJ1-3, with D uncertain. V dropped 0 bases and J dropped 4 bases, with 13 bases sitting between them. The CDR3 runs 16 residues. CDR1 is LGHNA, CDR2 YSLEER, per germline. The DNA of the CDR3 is TGCGCCAGCAGCCAAGATCGGGTGTTTGTCGGAAACACCATATATTTT. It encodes CASSQDRVFVGNTIYF.

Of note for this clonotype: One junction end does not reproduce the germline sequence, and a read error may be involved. CDR3: CGSSADRVVSNQPQHF. The CDR3 coding sequence is TGTGGCAGCAGTGCGGACAGGGTGGTTAGCAATCAGCCTCAGCATTTT. The chain carries TRBV6-6 and TRBJ1-5, with 8 nucleotides matching TRBD1. This CDR3 spans 16 amino acids. CDR1 is MNHNY and CDR2 is SVGAGI in the germline V gene (reference sequence).

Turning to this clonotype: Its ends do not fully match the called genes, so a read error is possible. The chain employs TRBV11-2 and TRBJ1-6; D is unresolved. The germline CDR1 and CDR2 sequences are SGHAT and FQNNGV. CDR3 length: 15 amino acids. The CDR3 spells CASCLARAPGSLLHF. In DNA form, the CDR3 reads TGTGCCAGCTGCTTAGCCCGGGCGCCGGGTTCACTCCTCCACTTT.

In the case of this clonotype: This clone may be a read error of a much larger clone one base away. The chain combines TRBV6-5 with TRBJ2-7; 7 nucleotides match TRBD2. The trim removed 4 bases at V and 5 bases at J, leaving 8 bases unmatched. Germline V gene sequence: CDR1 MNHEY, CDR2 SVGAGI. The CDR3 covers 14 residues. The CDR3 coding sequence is TGTGCCAGCAGTTCGGGACTAACGGGAAACGAGCAGTACTTC. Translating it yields CASSSGLTGNEQYF.

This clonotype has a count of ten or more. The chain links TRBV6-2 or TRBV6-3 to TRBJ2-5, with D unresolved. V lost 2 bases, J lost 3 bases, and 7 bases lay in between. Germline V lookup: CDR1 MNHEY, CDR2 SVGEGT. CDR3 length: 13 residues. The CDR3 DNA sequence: TGTGCCAGCAGTTACACGGTCGAAGAGACCCAGTACTTC. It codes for CASSYTVEETQYF.

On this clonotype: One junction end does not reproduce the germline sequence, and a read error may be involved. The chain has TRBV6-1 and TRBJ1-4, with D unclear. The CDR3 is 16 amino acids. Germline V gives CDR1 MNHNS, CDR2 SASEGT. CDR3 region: CDSSDPLSATNEKLFF. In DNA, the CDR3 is TGTGACAGCAGTGATCCTTTGAGTGCAACTAATGAAAAACTGTTTTTT.

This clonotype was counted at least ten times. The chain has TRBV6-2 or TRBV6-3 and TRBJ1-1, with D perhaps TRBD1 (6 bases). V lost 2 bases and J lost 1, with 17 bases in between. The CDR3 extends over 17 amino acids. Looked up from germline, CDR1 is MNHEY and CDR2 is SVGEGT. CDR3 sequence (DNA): TGTGCCAGCAGTTACCGGATCTTGCAGGGGAGGAACACTGAAGCTTTCTTT. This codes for CASSYRILQGRNTEAFF.

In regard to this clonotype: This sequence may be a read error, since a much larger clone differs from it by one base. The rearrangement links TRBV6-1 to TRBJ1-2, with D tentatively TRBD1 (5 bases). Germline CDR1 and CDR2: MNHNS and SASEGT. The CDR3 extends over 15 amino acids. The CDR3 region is CASSDTMGRAVGHTF. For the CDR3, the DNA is TGTGCCAGCAGTGATACGATGGGGCGCGCGGTTGGCCACACCTTC.

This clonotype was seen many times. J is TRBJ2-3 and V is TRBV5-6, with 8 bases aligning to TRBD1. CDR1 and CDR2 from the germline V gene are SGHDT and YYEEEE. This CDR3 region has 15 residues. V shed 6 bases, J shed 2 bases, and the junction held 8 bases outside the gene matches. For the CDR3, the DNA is TGTGCCAGCACCCTGGACAGGGAATACACAGATACGCAGTATTTT. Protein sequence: CASTLDREYTDTQYF.

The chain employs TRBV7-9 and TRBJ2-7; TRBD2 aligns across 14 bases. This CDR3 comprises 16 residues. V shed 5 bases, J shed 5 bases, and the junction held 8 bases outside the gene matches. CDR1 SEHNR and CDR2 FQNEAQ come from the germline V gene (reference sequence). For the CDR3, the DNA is TGTGCCAGCAGCCTGACTAGCGGGAGGGCCATAAACGAGCAGTACTTC. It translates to CASSLTSGRAINEQYF. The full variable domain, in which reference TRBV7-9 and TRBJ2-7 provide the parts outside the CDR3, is DTGVSQNPRHKITKRGQNVTFRCDPISEHNRLYWYRQTLGQGPEFLTYFQNEAQLEKSRLLSDRFSAERPKGSFSTLEIQRTEQGDSAMYLCASSLTSGRAINEQYFGPGTRLTVT.

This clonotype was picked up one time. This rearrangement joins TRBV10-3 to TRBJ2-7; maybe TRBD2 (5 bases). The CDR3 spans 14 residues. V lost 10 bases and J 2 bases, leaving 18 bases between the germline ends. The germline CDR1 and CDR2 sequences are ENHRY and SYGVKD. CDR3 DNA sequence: TGTGCCACGACGCGTCCGGAGGAAACCTACGAGCAGTACTTC. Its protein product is CATTRPEETYEQYF.